The 8 T cell receptor beta chains below come from one sample, sequenced in a study of shared clonotypes between healthy human individuals. TCRdb keeps only in-frame clones here, not all; method: immunoSEQ multiplex PCR. This table holds about 1.1 million clones, about 80% found once. Sequenced: memory CD4+ T cells from PBMCs. Indicated subset: CD45RA-negative fraction. All receptors derive from a man between 18 and 35 years old in good health. Some clones in this sample may be carry-over from other donors' samples.

Turning to this clone: This likely reflects a read error, since a far larger clone is one base away. The gene calls are TRBV29-1 and TRBJ1-1; D ambiguous. CDR1 and CDR2 (germline): SQVTM, ANQGSEA. This CDR3 comprises 12 residues. The CDR3 loop is CSVGAWNTEASF. The CDR3 DNA reads TGCAGCGTTGGTGCTTGGAACACTGAAGCTTCCTTT.

The V gene is TRBV5-1, the J gene TRBJ1-1; 10 bases line up with TRBD1. Germline values: CDR1 SGHRS, CDR2 YFSETQ. Trimming removed 4 bases from V and 2 bases from J; junction bases left unmatched: 5. CDR3 length equals 15 residues. The CDR3 spells CASSATGGPNTEAFF. CDR3 in DNA: TGCGCCAGCAGCGCGACAGGGGGCCCAAACACTGAAGCTTTCTTT.

The chain carries TRBV6-4 and TRBJ2-1, with 11 bases identical to TRBD1. There are 18 residues in the CDR3. With V trimmed by 4 bases and J by 7 bases, 15 bases remained unmatched. In germline, CDR1 is MRHNA, CDR2 SNTAGT. CDR3 coding DNA: TGTGCCAGCAGTGTGTCACTTCCCGGGACAGGGGGTAGAAATGAGCAGTTCTTC. This sequence encodes CASSVSLPGTGGRNEQFF.

CDR3 sequence reads: CASSYSSYPGSGTQYF. The CDR3 DNA follows: TGTGCCAGCAGTTACTCGAGTTATCCAGGGTCCGGAACCCAGTACTTC. This chain uses TRBV6-5 with TRBJ2-5, with D tentatively TRBD1 (5 bases). V gave up 0 bases and J gave up 8 bases, with 19 bases separating them. The CDR3 spans 16 residues. Germline V gene sequence: CDR1 MNHEY, CDR2 SVGAGI.

This clone was counted a few times. The rearrangement uses TRBV7-2 and TRBJ1-3, with TRBD1 identical over 7 bases. Germline trimming cut 5 bases from V and 4 bases from J; bases unmatched to any gene: 8. The CDR3 contains 15 residues. CDR1 and CDR2 (germline): SGHTA, FQGNSA. The CDR3 is CASSLQQGQGNTIYF. The CDR3 DNA reads as TGTGCCAGCAGCCTACAACAGGGACAGGGAAACACCATATATTTT.

The chain recombines TRBV27 with TRBJ1-1; no reliable D call. Trimming removed 6 bases at V and 1 base at J, with 12 bases between. CDR1 and CDR2 (germline): MNHEY, SMNVEV (reference sequence). This CDR3 has 14 residues. The CDR3 coding sequence is TGTGCCAGCAGCATTGACGTGGCGAACACTGAAGCTTTCTTT. This translates into CASSIDVANTEAFF.

The chain is built from TRBV6-1 and TRBJ1-5, with D unclear. V lost 7 bases to trimming and J lost 0 bases, with 10 bases between them. This CDR3 contains 14 residues. Looked up from germline, CDR1 is MNHNS and CDR2 is SASEGT. CDR3 amino acids: CASTVSYSNQPQHF. The CDR3 nucleotides read TGTGCCAGCACAGTCAGTTATAGCAATCAGCCCCAGCATTTT.

The chain uses TRBV7-2 and TRBJ2-1; D is ambiguous. This CDR3 has 17 residues. The germline V and J ends were trimmed by 0 bases and 7 bases, with 19 bases remaining between them. Germline V CDR1 and CDR2: SGHTA, FQGNSA. CDR3 sequence reads: CASSLASSSPGLNEQFF. CDR3 nucleotides: TGTGCCAGCAGCTTAGCGTCTAGTTCTCCCGGATTGAATGAGCAGTTCTTC.